This entry lists 4 T cell receptor beta chains sequenced from one sample in a study of Ad26.COV2.S vaccination and SARS-CoV-2 variants. Treatment reported: roughly 20 received Ad26.COV2.S at low or high dose, single or two shots; a few received placebo; per-sample allocation not given. Following the first vaccine or placebo injection, samples were taken on day 63. Assay: immunoSEQ multiplex PCR; the TCRdb copy retains only in-frame clones and omits some. This repertoire shows fewer than 400,000 clones, 89% found once; its top ten account for over 1.5%. Sequenced material: peripheral blood, taken in a trial of Ad26.COV2.S vaccine versus placebo. Receptor source: a person between 18 and 65 years old who received the Ad26.COV2.S COVID-19 vaccine or a placebo.

V and J are TRBV19 and TRBJ2-7, with 9 bases identical to TRBD1. Germline V lookup: CDR1 LNHDA, CDR2 SQIVND (reference sequence). V trimming: 6 bases; J trimming: 3 bases; junction bases outside the gene matches: 6. The CDR3 length is 14 residues. CDR3 DNA: TGTGCCAGTAGCCCCGGGACAGGGATCTACGAGCAGTACTTC. It codes for CASSPGTGIYEQYF.

The chain joins TRBV5-1 to TRBJ1-6, with 8 bases identical to TRBD1. CDR3 size: 13 residues. V lost 5 bases, J lost 8 bases, and 3 bases stayed unmatched. Germline CDR1 is SGHRS and CDR2 is YFSETQ. CDR3 bases: TGCGCCAGCAGGGACAGGGATGATTCACCCCTCCACTTT. Residues: CASRDRDDSPLHF.

The chain recombines TRBV6-5 with TRBJ1-4; D is unclear. V lost 6 bases and J lost 6, with 11 bases in between. Germline CDR1 is MNHEY and CDR2 is SVGAGI. The CDR3 sequence is 13 residues long. The CDR3 protein is CASSGIAYEKLFF. The CDR3 DNA is TGTGCCAGCAGCGGCATAGCTTATGAAAAACTGTTTTTT.

The chain uses TRBV7-6 and TRBJ2-7; no definite D call. This CDR3 contains 14 residues. Germline V gene data show CDR1 as SGHVS and CDR2 as FNYEAQ. V lost 6 bases and J lost 3, with 15 bases in between. CDR3 region: CASSSDDSDYEQYF. CDR3 coding DNA: TGTGCCAGCAGTTCCGATGATAGTGACTACGAGCAGTACTTC.